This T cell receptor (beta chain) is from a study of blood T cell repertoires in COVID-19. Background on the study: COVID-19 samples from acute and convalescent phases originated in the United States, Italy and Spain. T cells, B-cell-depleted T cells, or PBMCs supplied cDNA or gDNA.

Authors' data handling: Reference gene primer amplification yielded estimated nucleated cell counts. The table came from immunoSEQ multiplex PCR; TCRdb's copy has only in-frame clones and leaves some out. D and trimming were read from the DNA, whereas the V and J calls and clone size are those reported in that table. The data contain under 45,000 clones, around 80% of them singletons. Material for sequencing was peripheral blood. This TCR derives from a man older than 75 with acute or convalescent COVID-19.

CDR3 loop: CASSHSPGQPQHF. The CDR3 coding sequence is TGTGCCAGCAGCCACTCTCCAGGGCAGCCCCAGCATTTT. V is TRBV14 and J is TRBJ1-5; possible D gene TRBD1, 5 bases. The CDR3 consists of 13 residues. Trimming took 3 bases from V and 7 from J, leaving 10 bases between them. Germline assignment: CDR1 SGHDN and CDR2 FVKESK.